The source of this TCR beta chain is a study of blood T cell repertoires in COVID-19. This CDR3 region has 17 residues. Sequencing used immunoSEQ multiplex PCR; TCRdb keeps in-frame clones, though not all of them. The data show fewer than 500,000 clones, roughly 90% seen once. J is TRBJ1-1 and V is TRBV21-1. TRBV21-1 is assigned pseudogene status. The material sequenced was PBMCs or T cells enriched from blood (not recorded which). The sequence was collected from a woman aged 25 to 39 with acute COVID-19. For the CDR3, the DNA is TGTGCCAGCAGCAAAGCGGGGGGGCCTCCGAGGGACACTGAAGCTTTCTTT. It codes for CASSKAGGPPRDTEAFF.